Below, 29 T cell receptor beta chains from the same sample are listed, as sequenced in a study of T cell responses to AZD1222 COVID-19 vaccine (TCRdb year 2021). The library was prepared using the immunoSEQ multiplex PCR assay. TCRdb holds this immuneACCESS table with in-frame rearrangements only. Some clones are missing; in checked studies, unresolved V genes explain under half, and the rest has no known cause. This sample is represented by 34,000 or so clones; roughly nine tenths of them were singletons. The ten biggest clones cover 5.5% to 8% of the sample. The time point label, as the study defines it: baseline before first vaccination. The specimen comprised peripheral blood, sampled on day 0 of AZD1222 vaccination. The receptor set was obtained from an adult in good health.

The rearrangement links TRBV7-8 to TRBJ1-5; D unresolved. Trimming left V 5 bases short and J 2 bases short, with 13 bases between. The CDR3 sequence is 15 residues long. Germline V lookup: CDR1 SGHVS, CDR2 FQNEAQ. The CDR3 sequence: CASSLGRSGNQPQHF. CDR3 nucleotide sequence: TGTGCCAGCAGCCTAGGGAGAAGCGGCAATCAGCCCCAGCATTTT.

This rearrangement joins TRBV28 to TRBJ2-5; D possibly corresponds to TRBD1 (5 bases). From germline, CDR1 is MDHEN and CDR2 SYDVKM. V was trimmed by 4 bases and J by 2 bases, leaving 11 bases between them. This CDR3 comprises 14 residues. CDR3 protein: CASSSGWKQETQYF. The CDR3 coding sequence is TGTGCCAGCAGTTCAGGGTGGAAGCAAGAGACCCAGTACTTC.

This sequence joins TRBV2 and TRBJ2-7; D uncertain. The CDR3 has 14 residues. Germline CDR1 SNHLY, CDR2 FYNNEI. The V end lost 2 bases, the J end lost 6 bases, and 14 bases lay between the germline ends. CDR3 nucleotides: TGTGCCAGCAGTGAACCCCGTACGTGGTTCGAGCAGTACTTC. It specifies CASSEPRTWFEQYF.

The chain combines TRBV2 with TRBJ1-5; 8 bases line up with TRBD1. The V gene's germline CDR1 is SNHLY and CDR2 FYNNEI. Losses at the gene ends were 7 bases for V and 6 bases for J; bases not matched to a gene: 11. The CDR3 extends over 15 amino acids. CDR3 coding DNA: TGTGCCAGCACCCTAGACAGGGGCATCGGTCAGCCCCAGCATTTT. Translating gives CASTLDRGIGQPQHF.

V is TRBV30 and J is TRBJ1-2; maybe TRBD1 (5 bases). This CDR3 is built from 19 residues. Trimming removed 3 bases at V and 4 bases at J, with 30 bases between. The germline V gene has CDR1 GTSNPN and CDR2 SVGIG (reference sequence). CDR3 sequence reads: CAWRSTPGDGDFRPYGYTF. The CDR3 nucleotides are TGTGCCTGGAGGTCAACGCCCGGGGACGGAGACTTTCGGCCCTATGGCTACACCTTC.

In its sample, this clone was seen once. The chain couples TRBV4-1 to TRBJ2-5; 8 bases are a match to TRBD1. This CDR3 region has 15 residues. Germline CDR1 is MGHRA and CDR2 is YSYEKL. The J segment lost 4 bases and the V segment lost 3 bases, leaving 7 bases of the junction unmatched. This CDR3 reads CASSHLGTGSETQYF. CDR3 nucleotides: TGCGCCAGCAGCCACTTGGGGACAGGTTCAGAGACCCAGTACTTC.

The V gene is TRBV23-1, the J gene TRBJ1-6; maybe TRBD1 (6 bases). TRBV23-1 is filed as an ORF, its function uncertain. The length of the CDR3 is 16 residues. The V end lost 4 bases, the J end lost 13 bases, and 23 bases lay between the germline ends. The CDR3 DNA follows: TGCGCCAGCAGTCCGAAGGACAGTCCTGCTTCTCGGCCCCTCCACTTT. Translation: CASSPKDSPASRPLHF.

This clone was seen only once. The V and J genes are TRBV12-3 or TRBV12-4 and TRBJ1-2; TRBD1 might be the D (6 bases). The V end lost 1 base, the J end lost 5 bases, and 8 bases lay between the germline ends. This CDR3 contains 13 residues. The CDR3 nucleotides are TGTGCCAGCAGTTTAGACGGACAGTATGGCTACACCTTC. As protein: CASSLDGQYGYTF.

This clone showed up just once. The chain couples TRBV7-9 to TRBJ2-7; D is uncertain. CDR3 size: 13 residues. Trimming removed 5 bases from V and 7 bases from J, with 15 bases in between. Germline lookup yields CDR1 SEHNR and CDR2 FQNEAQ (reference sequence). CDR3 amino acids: CASSPLGVREQYF. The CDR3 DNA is TGTGCCAGCAGCCCCCTCGGAGTACGGGAGCAGTACTTC.

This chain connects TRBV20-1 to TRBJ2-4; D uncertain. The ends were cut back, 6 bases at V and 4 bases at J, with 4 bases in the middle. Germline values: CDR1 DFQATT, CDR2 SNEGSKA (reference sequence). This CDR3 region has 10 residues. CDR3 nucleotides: TGCAGTGCGACGAAAAACATTCAGTACTTC. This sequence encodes CSATKNIQYF.

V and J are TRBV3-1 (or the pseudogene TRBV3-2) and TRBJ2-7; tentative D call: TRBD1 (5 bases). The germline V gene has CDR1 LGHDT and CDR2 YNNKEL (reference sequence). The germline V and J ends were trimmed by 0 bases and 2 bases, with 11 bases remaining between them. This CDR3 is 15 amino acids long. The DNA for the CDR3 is TGTGCCAGCAGCCAAGATCAGGGAATAACCTACGAGCAGTACTTC. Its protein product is CASSQDQGITYEQYF.

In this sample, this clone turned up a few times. Written as DNA, the CDR3 is TGTGCCAGCAGCCTCAACAGGGTTACTAATGAAAAACTGTTTTTT. Translating it yields CASSLNRVTNEKLFF. The rearrangement joins TRBV27 to TRBJ1-4, with D tentatively TRBD1 (6 bases). Germline loops: CDR1 MNHEY, CDR2 SMNVEV (reference sequence). The CDR3 has 15 amino acids. V was shortened by 6 bases and J by 2 bases, with 13 bases between the two germline ends.

DNA of the CDR3: TGTGCCAGCTCTGGGGGCTGGGGCACTGAAGCTTTCTTT. It encodes CASSGGWGTEAFF. This rearrangement joins TRBV5-8 to TRBJ1-1; perhaps TRBD1 as D (6 bases). CDR1 is SGHTS and CDR2 is YDEGEE in the germline V gene. V was clipped by 7 bases and J by 4 bases, with 14 bases between them. The CDR3 sequence is 13 residues long.

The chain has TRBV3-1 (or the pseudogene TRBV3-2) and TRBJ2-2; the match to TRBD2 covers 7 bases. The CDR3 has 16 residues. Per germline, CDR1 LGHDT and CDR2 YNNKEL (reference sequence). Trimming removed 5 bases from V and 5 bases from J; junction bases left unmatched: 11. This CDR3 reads CASSANRGLYTGELFF. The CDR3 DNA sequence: TGTGCCAGCAGCGCCAACCGGGGACTATATACCGGGGAGCTGTTTTTT.

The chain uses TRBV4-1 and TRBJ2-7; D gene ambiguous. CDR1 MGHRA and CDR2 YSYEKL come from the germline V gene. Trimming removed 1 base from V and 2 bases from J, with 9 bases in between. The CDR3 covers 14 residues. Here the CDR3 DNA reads TGCGCCAGCAGCCAAGCAGCGTTCACCTACGAGCAGTACTTC. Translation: CASSQAAFTYEQYF.

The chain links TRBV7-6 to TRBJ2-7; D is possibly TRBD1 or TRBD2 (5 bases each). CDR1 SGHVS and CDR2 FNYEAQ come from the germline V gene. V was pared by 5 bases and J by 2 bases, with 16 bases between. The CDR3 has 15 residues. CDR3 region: CASSPQVTGTYEQYF. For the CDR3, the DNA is TGTGCCAGCAGCCCACAGGTAACCGGGACCTACGAGCAGTACTTC.

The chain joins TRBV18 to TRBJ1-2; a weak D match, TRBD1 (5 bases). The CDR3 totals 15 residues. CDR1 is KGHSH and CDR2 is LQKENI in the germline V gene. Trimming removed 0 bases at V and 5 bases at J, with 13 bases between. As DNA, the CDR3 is TGTGCCAGCTCACCACCCGACAGCCGGCAGTATGGCTACACCTTC. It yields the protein CASSPPDSRQYGYTF.

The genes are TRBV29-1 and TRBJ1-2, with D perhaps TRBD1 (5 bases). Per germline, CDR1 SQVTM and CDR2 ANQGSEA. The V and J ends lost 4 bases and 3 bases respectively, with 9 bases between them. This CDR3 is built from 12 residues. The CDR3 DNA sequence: TGCAGCGTTGCCGGACAAGACTATGGCTACACCTTC. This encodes CSVAGQDYGYTF.

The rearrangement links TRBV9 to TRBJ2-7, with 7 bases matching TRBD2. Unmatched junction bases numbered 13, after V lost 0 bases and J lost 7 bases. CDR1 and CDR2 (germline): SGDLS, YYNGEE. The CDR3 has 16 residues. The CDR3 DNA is TGTGCCAGCAGCGTAGGGCCTAGCGGTTACTTCACTGAGCAGTACTTC. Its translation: CASSVGPSGYFTEQYF.

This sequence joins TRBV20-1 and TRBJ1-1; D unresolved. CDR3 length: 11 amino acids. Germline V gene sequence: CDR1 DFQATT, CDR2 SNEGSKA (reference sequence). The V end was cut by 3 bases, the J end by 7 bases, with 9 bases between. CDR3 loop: CSASWQLEAFF. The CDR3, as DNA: TGCAGTGCTAGCTGGCAGCTTGAAGCTTTCTTT.

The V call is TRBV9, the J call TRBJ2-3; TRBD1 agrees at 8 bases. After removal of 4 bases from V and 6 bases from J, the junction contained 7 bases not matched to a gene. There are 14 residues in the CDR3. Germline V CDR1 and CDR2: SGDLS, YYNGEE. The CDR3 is CASSISQGADTQYF. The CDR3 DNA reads TGTGCCAGCAGCATTAGCCAGGGGGCCGATACGCAGTATTTT.

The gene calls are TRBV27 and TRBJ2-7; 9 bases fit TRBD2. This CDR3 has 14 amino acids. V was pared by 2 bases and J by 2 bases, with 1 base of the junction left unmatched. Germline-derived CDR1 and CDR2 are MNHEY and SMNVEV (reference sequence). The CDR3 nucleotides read TGTGCCAGCAGTTTAATAGCGGGGGCCTACGAGCAGTACTTC. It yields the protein CASSLIAGAYEQYF.

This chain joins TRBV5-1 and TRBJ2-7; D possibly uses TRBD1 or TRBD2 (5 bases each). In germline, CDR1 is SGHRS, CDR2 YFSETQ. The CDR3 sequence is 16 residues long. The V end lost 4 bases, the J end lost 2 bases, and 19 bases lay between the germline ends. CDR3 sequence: CASSPGLSSDTYEQYF. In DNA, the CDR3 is TGCGCCAGCAGCCCCGGACTGTCCTCGGACACCTACGAGCAGTACTTC. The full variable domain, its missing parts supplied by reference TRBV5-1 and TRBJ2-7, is KAGVTQTPRYLIKTRGQQVTLSCSPISGHRSVSWYQQTPGQGLQFLFEYFSETQRNKGNFPGRFSGRQFSNSRSEMNVSTLELGDSALYLCASSPGLSSDTYEQYFGPGTRLTVT.

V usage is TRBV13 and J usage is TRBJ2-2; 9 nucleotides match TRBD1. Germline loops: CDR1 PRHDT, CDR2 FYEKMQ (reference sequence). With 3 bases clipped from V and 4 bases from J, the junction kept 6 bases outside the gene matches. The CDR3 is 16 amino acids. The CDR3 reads CASSFDRGYTTGELFF. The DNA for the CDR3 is TGTGCCAGCAGCTTCGACAGGGGGTATACCACCGGGGAGCTGTTTTTT.

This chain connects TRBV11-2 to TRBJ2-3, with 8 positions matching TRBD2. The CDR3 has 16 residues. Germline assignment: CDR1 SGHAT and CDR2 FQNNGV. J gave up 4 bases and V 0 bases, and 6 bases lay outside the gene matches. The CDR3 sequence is CASSLETGGASDTQYF. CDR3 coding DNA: TGTGCCAGCAGCTTAGAGACGGGGGGGGCGTCAGATACGCAGTATTTT.

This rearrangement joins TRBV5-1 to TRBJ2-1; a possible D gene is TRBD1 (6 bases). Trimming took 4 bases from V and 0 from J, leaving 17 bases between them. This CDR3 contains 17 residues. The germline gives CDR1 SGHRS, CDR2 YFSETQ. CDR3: CASSPRSGARSYNEQFF. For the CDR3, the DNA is TGCGCCAGCAGCCCCCGATCAGGGGCGCGCTCCTACAATGAGCAGTTCTTC.

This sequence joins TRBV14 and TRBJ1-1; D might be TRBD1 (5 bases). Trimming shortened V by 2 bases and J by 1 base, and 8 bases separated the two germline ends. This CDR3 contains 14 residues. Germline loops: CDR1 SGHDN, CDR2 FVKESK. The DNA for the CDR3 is TGTGCCAGCAGCCAACAGACAGCGAACACTGAAGCTTTCTTT. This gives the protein CASSQQTANTEAFF.

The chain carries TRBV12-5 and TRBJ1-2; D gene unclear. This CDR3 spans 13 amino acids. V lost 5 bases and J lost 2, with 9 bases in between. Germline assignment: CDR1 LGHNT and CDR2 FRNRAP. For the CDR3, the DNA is TGTGCTAGTGGTCCGGACGTAAACTATGGCTACACCTTC. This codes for CASGPDVNYGYTF. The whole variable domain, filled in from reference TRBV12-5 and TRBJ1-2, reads DARVTQTPRHKVTEMGQEVTMRCQPILGHNTVFWYRQTMMQGLELLAYFRNRAPLDDSGMPKDRFSAEMPDATLATLKIQPSEPRDSAVYFCASGPDVNYGYTFGSGTRLTVV.

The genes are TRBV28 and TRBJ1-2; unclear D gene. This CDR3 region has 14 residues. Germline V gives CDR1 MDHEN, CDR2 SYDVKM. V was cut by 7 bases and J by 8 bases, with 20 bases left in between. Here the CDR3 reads CASIPTRLRRGYTF. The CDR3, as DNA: TGTGCCAGCATTCCCACACGACTCCGAAGGGGCTACACCTTC.